Each of the 3 T cell receptor beta chains below was sequenced from the same sample in a study of cytomegalovirus exposure and HLA in healthy donors. 13 Jbeta primers and 60 Vbeta primers were used for the PCR. Repertoires were generated with immunoSEQ multiplex PCR, while TCRdb's copy carries only in-frame clones and drops some. The sample consists of nearly 110,000 clones, roughly 82% of them appearing once. Specimen: PBMCs. The receptors shown here come from a male donor in good health and CMV-seronegative.

The chain carries TRBV27 and TRBJ2-1; 13 positions agree with TRBD2. The CDR3 spans 15 residues. Per the germline V gene, CDR1 is MNHEY and CDR2 is SMNVEV (reference sequence). V lost 5 bases, J lost 8 bases, and 6 bases stayed unmatched. As DNA, the CDR3 is TGTGCCAGCAGTGACGCCGGACTAGCGGGAGATGAGCAGTTCTTC. Translation: CASSDAGLAGDEQFF.

The genes are TRBV4-1 and TRBJ2-7, with 13 bases fitting TRBD2. Germline loops: CDR1 MGHRA, CDR2 YSYEKL. The CDR3 sequence is 19 residues long. Germline trimming cut 0 bases from V and 2 bases from J; bases unmatched to any gene: 10. The CDR3 DNA follows: TGCGCCAGCAGCCAAGATCTCGGACGGGGACTAGCGGGGCCCTACGAGCAGTACTTC. Protein product: CASSQDLGRGLAGPYEQYF.

This clone was seen a single time. This chain joins TRBV13 and TRBJ2-7, with 8 bases aligning to TRBD1. Germline V gene sequence: CDR1 PRHDT, CDR2 FYEKMQ (reference sequence). With 4 bases clipped from V and 2 bases from J, the junction kept 13 bases outside the gene matches. The length of the CDR3 is 17 residues. CDR3 nucleotides: TGTGCCAGCAGCTCAGCCACTTCGGACAGGGACCCCTACGAGCAGTACTTC. Encoded protein: CASSSATSDRDPYEQYF.